One sample yielded the 10 T cell receptor beta chains listed below, sequenced in a study of Graves' ophthalmopathy and Graves' hyperthyroidism. The authors amplified TCR beta CDR3 regions from RNA transcripts. The first round was an RT-PCR with HTBI primers, and the second round was a multiplex PCR. TCRdb called the multiplex PCR reads again in MiXCR, with one record for every CDR3 protein. The sample contains about 620,000 distinct CDR3 sequences, over 20% of which appear only once. The sequenced sample was peripheral blood. The receptors shown here come from a woman between 18 and 30 years old with stable Graves' hyperthyroidism. Some clones in this sample may be carry-over from other donors' samples.

This clonotype was seen only once. In DNA, the CDR3 is TGCAGTGCTAGGGCGGCGGAGACCCAGTACTTC. Translated: CSARAAETQYF. V is TRBV20-1 and J is TRBJ2-5; no clear D gene. Trimming took off 3 bases at V and 5 bases at J, with 7 bases between the two ends. Germline values: CDR1 DFQATT, CDR2 SNEGSKA (reference sequence). CDR3 length equals 11 residues.

The chain combines TRBV12-3 or TRBV12-4 with TRBJ2-7, with TRBD2 as a possible D gene (6 bases). V was trimmed by 5 bases and J by 3 bases, leaving 11 bases between them. This CDR3 comprises 13 residues. The CDR3 region has the DNA TGTGCCAGCAGTGCCGGGACTCTCTACGAGCAGTACTTC. Amino acids: CASSAGTLYEQYF.

This clonotype was seen more than once but under ten times. This chain connects TRBV6-2 or TRBV6-3 to TRBJ1-1; D is perhaps TRBD1 (5 bases). V dropped 3 bases and J dropped 3 bases, with 17 bases sitting between them. Germline values: CDR1 MNHEY, CDR2 SVGEGT. CDR3 length: 16 amino acids. DNA for the CDR3: TGTGCCAGCAGTTATGGGGAGCGAGGGGTGGACACTGAAGCTTTCTTT. This gives the protein CASSYGERGVDTEAFF.

This clonotype was picked up a small number of times. This sequence joins TRBV18 and TRBJ1-1, with no clear D. This CDR3 comprises 14 residues. V lost 3 bases and J 5 bases, leaving 13 bases between the germline ends. Germline-derived CDR1 and CDR2 are KGHSH and LQKENI. The CDR3 spells CASSPGVGSTEAFF. Here the CDR3 DNA reads TGTGCCAGCTCACCGGGAGTAGGTTCTACTGAAGCTTTCTTT. Together with reference TRBV18 and TRBJ1-1, the CDR3 gives the full variable domain: NAGVMQNPRHLVRRRGQEARLRCSPMKGHSHVYWYRQLPEEGLKFMVYLQKENIIDESGMPKERFSAEFPKEGPSILRIQQVVRGDSAAYFCASSPGVGSTEAFFGQGTRLTVV.

A remark on this clonotype: One base away lies a much larger clone, so this may be a sequencing read error. This chain links TRBV20-1 with TRBJ1-1; 9 bases fit TRBD1. Germline loops: CDR1 DFQATT, CDR2 SNEGSKA (reference sequence). V lost 5 bases to trimming and J lost 1 base; unmatched junction nucleotides: 2. CDR3 length equals 13 residues. CDR3: CSAEDRGNTEAFF. CDR3 DNA sequence: TGCAGTGCTGAGGACAGGGGGAACACTGAAGCTTTCTTT.

This clonotype has ten or more counts. CDR3 amino acids: CASSYGSLYNSPLHF. For the CDR3, the DNA is TGTGCCAGCAGTTACGGGTCCCTCTATAATTCACCCCTCCACTTT. The genes are TRBV6-5 and TRBJ1-6; D is undetermined. The CDR3 contains 15 residues. Germline loops: CDR1 MNHEY, CDR2 SVGAGI. Trimming cost V 2 bases and J 3 bases, with 8 bases left between them.

This clonotype occurred many times. The chain couples TRBV12-3 or TRBV12-4 to TRBJ2-2; D gene ambiguous. The CDR3 length is 11 residues. V was cut by 4 bases and J by 6 bases, with 3 bases left in between. The CDR3 spells CASSWAGELFF. CDR3 DNA: TGTGCCAGCAGTTGGGCCGGGGAGCTGTTTTTT.

In its sample, this clonotype was seen a few times. CDR3 in amino acids: CASTYIAGGVETQYF. CDR3 bases: TGTGCCAGCACCTATATAGCGGGAGGTGTGGAGACCCAGTACTTC. The gene calls are TRBV12-3 or TRBV12-4 and TRBJ2-5, with 10 bases aligning to TRBD2. The CDR3 loop spans 15 amino acids. Germline trimming cut 7 bases from V and 5 bases from J; bases unmatched to any gene: 10.

This clonotype was found a few times. This sequence joins TRBV12-5 and TRBJ1-5, with D maybe TRBD1 (6 bases). Deletions cut 0 bases from V and 0 bases from J, with 21 bases between. Per germline, CDR1 LGHNT and CDR2 FRNRAP. This CDR3 contains 20 residues. This chain's CDR3 is CASGLVLWGHPVNSNQPQHF. The CDR3 region has the DNA TGTGCTAGTGGTTTGGTACTGTGGGGACACCCGGTAAATAGCAATCAGCCCCAGCATTTT.

The chain recombines TRBV20-1 with TRBJ2-2; the D is unclear. Germline V gene lookup returns CDR1 DFQATT and CDR2 SNEGSKA (reference sequence). CDR3 length: 15 amino acids. The V and J ends lost 0 bases and 5 bases respectively, with 13 bases between them. The CDR3 DNA follows: TGCAGTGCTAGAGATAATATCTGGGGAACCGGGGAGCTGTTTTTT. Translated, it gives CSARDNIWGTGELFF.